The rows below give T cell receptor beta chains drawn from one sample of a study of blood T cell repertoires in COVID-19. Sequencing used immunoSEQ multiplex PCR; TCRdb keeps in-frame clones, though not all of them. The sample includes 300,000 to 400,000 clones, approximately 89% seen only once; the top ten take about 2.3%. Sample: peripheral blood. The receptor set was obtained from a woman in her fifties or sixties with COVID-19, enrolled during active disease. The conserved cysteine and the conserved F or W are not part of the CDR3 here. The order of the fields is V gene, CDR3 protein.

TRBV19	ASSIKGGGNQPQH
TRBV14	ASSLGQGAYVDTEAF
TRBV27	ASSGQPNYGYT
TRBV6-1	ASSAGTYNSGNTIY
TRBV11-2	ASSFTNTGELF
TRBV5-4	ASSFSRGTDTQY
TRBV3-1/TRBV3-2	ASSQAGQGVSGELF
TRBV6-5	ASTYADEAF
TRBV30	AWDIQGTGELF
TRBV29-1	SVLAGFITDTQY
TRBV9	ASSVTSGGKDTQY
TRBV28	ASSFPAGGREQF
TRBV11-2	ASSFELMRFRGEKLF
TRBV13	ASSSTGKANYGYT
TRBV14	ASSRQGVDGYT
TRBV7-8	ASSPHTRGQGNTIY
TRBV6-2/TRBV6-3	ASSYSMWTLNTEAF
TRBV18	ASSPGQGQFIQY
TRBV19	ASSPGKTSPENSPLH
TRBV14	ASSLVFANYGYT
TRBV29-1	SVRGTVETQY
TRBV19	ASSRRAGGAGDTQY
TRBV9	ASSVGGASTDTQY
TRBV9	ASSVSGQFDNEQF
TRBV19	ASSIIGVGKYNEQF
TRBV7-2	ASSLSGGAGGETQY
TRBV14	ASSQARATEAF
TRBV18	ASSPTPQGLSGNTIY
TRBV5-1	ASSLSWTGNGYT
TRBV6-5	ASSYGGEETQY
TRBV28	AAGGQGKIEKLF
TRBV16	ASSLLGPSRDGTEAF
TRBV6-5	ASSWQGAAYEQY
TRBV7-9	ASSPKAGFYNEQF
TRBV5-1	ASSLEAGVNSPLH
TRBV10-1	ASSVNRVSEQY
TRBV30	AWTTGLYRAF
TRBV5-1	ASTHRNDRGPYNEQF
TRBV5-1	ASSPNRDSATNEKLF
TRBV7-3	ASSLSSPTEAF
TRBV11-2	ASSFPVGEQY
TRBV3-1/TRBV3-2	ASSQSSGGAGEQY
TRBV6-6	ASKFGIEFGYNEQF
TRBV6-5	ASSYSGQLNSPLH
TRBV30	AWSLAAARKLF
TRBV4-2	ASSQDLQGNEKLF
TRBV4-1	ASSLAGFPDTQY
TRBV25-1	ASSKGGSGRVTETQY
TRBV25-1	ASSESGGYGYT
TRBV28	ASSEPVMTGGKISPLH
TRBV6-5	ASSFTTGLGYT
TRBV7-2	ASSQSPGQGAYEQY
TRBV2	ASSEGAGGTDTQY
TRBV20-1	SARDTYEQY
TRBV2	ASSRNGGYT
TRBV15	ATSRATYPVTGLNTEAF
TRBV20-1	SASTRTEFNYGYT
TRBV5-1	ASSLGRQGGSTEAF
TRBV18	ASSPQGVNSNQPQH